The 28 T cell receptor beta chains below come from one sample, sequenced in a study of blood T cell repertoires in COVID-19. Sequenced by immunoSEQ multiplex PCR; TCRdb stores in-frame clones only, minus some. The sample lists around 140,000 clones, about 90% occurring once. Sequenced sample: PBMCs or T cells enriched from blood (not recorded which). These receptors were obtained from a man aged 60 to 69 who had recovered from COVID-19.

The genes are TRBV30 and TRBJ2-7; the D is unclear. Trimming stripped 0 bases from V and 4 bases from J, with 4 bases between. Germline values: CDR1 GTSNPN, CDR2 SVGIG (reference sequence). The CDR3 sequence is 11 residues long. The CDR3 region is CAWSVRYEQYF. In DNA form, the CDR3 reads TGTGCCTGGAGTGTACGGTACGAGCAGTACTTC.

The rearrangement uses TRBV18 and TRBJ1-3, with 10 nucleotides matching TRBD1. The CDR3 runs to 16 residues. CDR1 KGHSH and CDR2 LQKENI come from the germline V gene. The V segment lost 6 bases and the J segment 2 bases; nucleotides outside the gene matches: 7. This CDR3 is CASSLGQGVTGNTIYF. The CDR3 DNA reads as TGTGCCAGCTCTCTTGGACAGGGGGTTACTGGAAACACCATATATTTT.

The chain joins TRBV28 to TRBJ2-2, with D unresolved. The CDR3 runs to 14 residues. Trimming shortened V by 2 bases and J by 1 base, and 5 bases separated the two germline ends. Germline V gene sequence: CDR1 MDHEN, CDR2 SYDVKM. The CDR3 spells CASSLELNTGELFF. The CDR3 DNA reads as TGTGCCAGCAGTTTAGAACTGAACACCGGGGAGCTGTTTTTT.

This clone was seen a few times. This chain joins TRBV10-3 and TRBJ2-1; D uncertain. The CDR3 is 14 residues long. Trimming took 4 bases from V and 6 from J, leaving 13 bases between them. In germline, CDR1 is ENHRY, CDR2 SYGVKD. The CDR3 loop reads CAISGEFRVNEQFF. Here the CDR3 DNA reads TGTGCCATCAGTGGAGAATTCCGGGTCAATGAGCAGTTCTTC.

This clone came up a few times. This chain joins TRBV5-4 and TRBJ1-1; no reliable D call. V lost 4 bases, J lost 0 bases, and 10 bases lay in between. The length of the CDR3 is 14 residues. Germline CDR1 and CDR2: SGHNT and YYREEE (reference sequence). CDR3: CASSEEPMNTEAFF. In DNA form, the CDR3 reads TGTGCCAGCAGCGAGGAGCCAATGAACACTGAAGCTTTCTTT.

J is TRBJ2-7 and V is TRBV28; the match to TRBD2 covers 7 bases. The CDR3 has 16 residues. CDR1 is MDHEN and CDR2 is SYDVKM in the germline V gene. Unmatched junction bases numbered 14, after V lost 7 bases and J lost 2 bases. The CDR3 reads CASTITGRAHAYEQYF. In nucleotides, the CDR3 is TGTGCCAGCACCATAACGGGGAGGGCCCACGCCTACGAGCAGTACTTC.

Notes on this clone: Compared with germline, one end of the junction differs, possibly owing to a read error. The chain has TRBV5-4 and TRBJ2-7; no firm D call. This CDR3 comprises 14 residues. CDR1 is SGHNT, CDR2 YYREEE, per germline (reference sequence). CDR3 DNA sequence: TGTGCCAGCAGCTCCCCCTCTTCGCACGACGAGGAGTACTTC. Its protein is CASSSPSSHDEEYF. Full variable domain (rest looked up from reference TRBV5-4 and TRBJ2-7): ETGVTQSPTHLIKTRGQQVTLRCSSQSGHNTVSWYQQALGQGPQFIFQYYREEENGRGNFPPRFSGLQFPNYSSELNVNALELDDSALYLCASSSPSSHDEEYFGPGTRLTVT.

The chain carries TRBV7-6 and TRBJ2-2; 7 bases align to TRBD1. V was clipped by 5 bases and J by 7 bases; unmatched bases: 10. The CDR3 runs to 15 residues. In germline, CDR1 is SGHVS, CDR2 FNYEAQ. CDR3 amino acids: CASSPRQGSYGELFF. The CDR3, as DNA: TGTGCCAGCAGCCCCCGACAGGGATCGTACGGGGAGCTGTTTTTT.

The chain joins TRBV28 to TRBJ1-6; 8 bases agree with TRBD1. V was clipped by 3 bases and J by 7 bases; unmatched bases: 2. The CDR3 loop spans 14 amino acids. CDR1 is MDHEN, CDR2 SYDVKM, per germline. The CDR3 nucleotides are TGTGCCAGCAGTTTCCGGGACAGGAATTCACCCCTCCACTTT. Protein sequence: CASSFRDRNSPLHF.

The sample holds one count of this clone. The chain employs TRBV29-1 and TRBJ2-1; 9 bases line up with TRBD2. There are 12 residues in the CDR3. After removal of 5 bases from V and 12 bases from J, the junction contained 8 bases not matched to a gene. Germline V gives CDR1 SQVTM, CDR2 ANQGSEA. CDR3 bases: TGCAGCGTTCTGCGGGAGGGCCCAGGGCAGTTCTTC. It translates to CSVLREGPGQFF.

The chain couples TRBV3-1 (or the pseudogene TRBV3-2) to TRBJ1-3; no firm D call. Germline lookup yields CDR1 LGHDT and CDR2 YNNKEL (reference sequence). Between the trimmed V and J ends, which lost 2 bases and 2 bases, there was a span of 10 bases. The CDR3 is 15 residues long. This chain's CDR3 is CASSQLFAAGNTIYF. CDR3 coding DNA: TGTGCCAGCAGCCAACTTTTCGCGGCTGGAAACACCATATATTTT.

The rearrangement uses TRBV5-6 and TRBJ1-6; the D gene is possibly TRBD1 (5 bases). The CDR3 totals 16 residues. Per the germline V gene, CDR1 is SGHDT and CDR2 is YYEEEE. The V end was cut by 5 bases, the J end by 8 bases, with 20 bases between. CDR3 loop: CASRRRVGGGDSPLHF. The CDR3 region has the DNA TGTGCCAGCAGGCGCCGTGTTGGGGGAGGTGATTCACCCCTCCACTTT. The complete variable domain, with remaining parts taken from reference TRBV5-6 and TRBJ1-6, reads DAGVTQSPTHLIKTRGQQVTLRCSPKSGHDTVSWYQQALGQGPQFIFQYYEEEERQRGNFPDRFSGHQFPNYSSELNVNALLLGDSALYLCASRRRVGGGDSPLHFGNGTRLTVT.

By frequency in the sample, this clone is medium-sized (0.01 to 0.1%). This chain links TRBV10-1 with TRBJ2-7; TRBD2 matches 8 bases. J was trimmed by 4 bases and V by 0 bases; bases with no gene match: 5. The germline CDR1 and CDR2 sequences are WNHNN and SYGVQD (reference sequence). The CDR3 is 15 amino acids. The CDR3 region has the DNA TGCGCCAGCAGTGAGTCGGCGGGAGGAGTGTACGAGCAGTACTTC. It encodes CASSESAGGVYEQYF.

Points on this clone: Other DNA sequences of this sample code for an identical CDR3. The rearrangement joins TRBV7-9 to TRBJ2-2; the match to TRBD1 covers 7 bases. The CDR3 contains 13 residues. The germline gives CDR1 SEHNR, CDR2 FQNEAQ (reference sequence). V lost 3 bases and J lost 5; bases outside the gene matches: 0. The CDR3 is CASSLTGTGELFF. CDR3 nucleotide sequence: TGTGCCAGCAGCTTGACAGGGACCGGGGAGCTGTTTTTT.

The chain links TRBV30 to TRBJ1-6, with D possibly matching TRBD1 (6 bases). V was trimmed by 0 bases and J by 10 bases, leaving 13 bases between them. CDR3 length equals 14 residues. Germline lookup yields CDR1 GTSNPN and CDR2 SVGIG (reference sequence). CDR3 nucleotide sequence: TGTGCCTGGAGTGTAAGGGGGGGCTGGTCACCCCTCCACTTT. This gives the protein CAWSVRGGWSPLHF.

The gene calls are TRBV6-5 and TRBJ1-5; D is ambiguous. Trimming cost V 6 bases and J 4 bases, with 13 bases left between them. Germline V lookup: CDR1 MNHEY, CDR2 SVGAGI. The CDR3 totals 14 residues. CDR3 region: CASRATGGNQPQHF. CDR3 nucleotide sequence: TGTGCCAGCAGGGCGACGGGTGGGAATCAGCCCCAGCATTTT.

This chain connects TRBV15 to TRBJ1-5, with no clear D. The germline V gene encodes CDR1 LNHNV and CDR2 YYDKDF (reference sequence). The CDR3 loop spans 14 amino acids. The ends were cut back, 2 bases at V and 5 bases at J, with 10 bases in the middle. Written as DNA, the CDR3 is TGTGCCACCAGCAGAACGCGGGGAGATCAGCCCCAGCATTTT. It is translated as CATSRTRGDQPQHF.

This chain links TRBV6-1 with TRBJ1-1; D may be TRBD1 (5 bases). The CDR3 has 16 residues. CDR1 MNHNS and CDR2 SASEGT come from the germline V gene. V lost 2 bases and J 5 bases, leaving 18 bases between the germline ends. The CDR3 DNA reads as TGTGCCAGCAGTGAACTCGGGGGATCGAAGTTAACTGAAGCTTTCTTT. Translating it yields CASSELGGSKLTEAFF.

The CDR3 loop reads CASSFRGLDQPQHF. Written as DNA, the CDR3 is TGTGCCAGCAGCTTCAGGGGGCTTGATCAGCCCCAGCATTTT. The chain couples TRBV27 to TRBJ1-5; TRBD1 aligns across 8 bases. CDR1 is MNHEY and CDR2 is SMNVEV in the germline V gene (reference sequence). After removal of 6 bases from V and 5 bases from J, the junction contained 6 bases not matched to a gene. The CDR3 is 14 residues long.

The rearrangement uses TRBV21-1 and TRBJ1-2. TRBV21-1 is listed as a pseudogene. CDR3 size: 16 residues. CDR3 loop: CASSKGVTPWHYGYTF. For the CDR3, the DNA is TGTGCCAGCAGCAAAGGGGTGACTCCGTGGCACTATGGCTACACCTTC.

The chain has TRBV29-1 and TRBJ2-2, with a weak D call TRBD2 (6 bases). V shed 7 bases and J shed 6 bases, with 12 bases lying between them. Per germline, CDR1 SQVTM and CDR2 ANQGSEA. CDR3 length equals 12 residues. CDR3 residues: CSGALAPGELFF. DNA for the CDR3: TGCAGCGGTGCGCTAGCGCCCGGGGAGCTGTTTTTT.

The CDR3 here is CSVLTASNYGYTF. The DNA of the CDR3 is TGCAGCGTCTTGACAGCTTCAAACTATGGCTACACCTTC. The chain has TRBV29-1 and TRBJ1-2; perhaps TRBD1 as D (5 bases). The V end was cut by 6 bases, the J end by 2 bases, with 13 bases between. CDR3 size: 13 residues. From germline, CDR1 is SQVTM and CDR2 ANQGSEA.

The rearrangement links TRBV5-6 to TRBJ1-2, with 7 bases lining up with TRBD1. CDR1 is SGHDT, CDR2 YYEEEE, per germline. This CDR3 contains 14 residues. V was pared by 5 bases and J by 5 bases, with 9 bases of the junction left unmatched. This CDR3 is CASRQATGTYGYTF. The DNA for the CDR3 is TGTGCCAGCAGGCAAGCGACAGGGACATATGGCTACACCTTC.

The chain employs TRBV27 and TRBJ2-7; TRBD1 aligns across 7 bases. With V trimmed by 3 bases and J by 2 bases, 7 bases remained unmatched. The CDR3 covers 15 residues. The V gene's germline CDR1 is MNHEY and CDR2 SMNVEV (reference sequence). The CDR3 sequence: CASSFSQGLTYEQYF. The CDR3 bases are TGTGCCAGCAGTTTTTCACAGGGGCTAACCTACGAGCAGTACTTC.

This sequence joins TRBV7-8 and TRBJ2-7; TRBD1 aligns across 10 bases. Germline V gene data show CDR1 as SGHVS and CDR2 as FQNEAQ. CDR3 length: 14 residues. With 5 bases clipped from V and 5 bases from J, the junction kept 6 bases outside the gene matches. The CDR3 region is CASSPTGGWHEQYF. The CDR3 DNA sequence: TGTGCCAGCAGCCCGACAGGGGGCTGGCACGAGCAGTACTTC.

The rearrangement links TRBV11-2 to TRBJ2-2; unclear D gene. The V end was cut by 5 bases, the J end by 3 bases, with 4 bases between. The CDR3 spans 12 residues. From germline, CDR1 is SGHAT and CDR2 FQNNGV. The CDR3 coding sequence is TGTGCCAGCAGCCCCGACACCGGGGAGCTGTTTTTT. Protein sequence: CASSPDTGELFF. Together with reference TRBV11-2 and TRBJ2-2, the CDR3 gives the full variable domain: EAGVAQSPRYKIIEKRQSVAFWCNPISGHATLYWYQQILGQGPKLLIQFQNNGVVDDSQLPKDRFSAERLKGVDSTLKIQPAKLEDSAVYLCASSPDTGELFFGEGSRLTVL.

The rearrangement joins TRBV15 to TRBJ2-1; 9 nucleotides align to TRBD1. This CDR3 region has 15 residues. J gave up 6 bases and V 1 base, and 4 bases lay outside the gene matches. Per the germline V gene, CDR1 is LNHNV and CDR2 is YYDKDF (reference sequence). CDR3 in amino acids: CATSRGTGEGNEQFF. CDR3 DNA sequence: TGTGCCACCAGCAGAGGGACAGGGGAGGGCAATGAGCAGTTCTTC. Looking up the rest from reference TRBV15 and TRBJ2-1 gives the full variable domain: DAMVIQNPRYQVTQFGKPVTLSCSQTLNHNVMYWYQQKSSQAPKLLFHYYDKDFNNEADTPDNFQSRRPNTSFCFLDIRSPGLGDTAMYLCATSRGTGEGNEQFFGPGTRLTVL.

On this clone: The identical CDR3 is also encoded by other nucleotide sequences in the sample. The chain carries TRBV19 and TRBJ2-3; 10 bases map to TRBD2. Germline CDR1 is LNHDA and CDR2 is SQIVND (reference sequence). The ends lost 4 bases at V and 3 bases at J; junction bases unmatched: 4. The CDR3 contains 15 residues. CDR3: CASSTLAGGTDTQYF. CDR3 sequence (DNA): TGTGCCAGTAGTACGTTAGCGGGAGGTACAGATACGCAGTATTTT.